One TCR beta chain is described in this entry. Antigen unknown. The sample belongs to a study of cytomegalovirus exposure and HLA in healthy donors. CDR3 size: 17 residues. Germline loops: CDR1 SGHDN, CDR2 FVKESK. After removal of 6 bases from V and 4 bases from J, the junction contained 13 bases not matched to a gene. Study-wide findings and caveats: Rarity held for most TCR sequences, but there were some public TCRs that occurred in many donors. According to a subsequent analysis, TCR clusters identified in the first cohort showed a tendency to co-occur across the approximately 120 validation repertoires. It was reported that the classifier diagnosed cytomegalovirus status with high specificity and sensitivity in both the original and validation cohorts.

Sequencing used immunoSEQ multiplex PCR; TCRdb keeps in-frame clones, though not all of them. The sample has approximately 100,000 clones, roughly 85% seen once. The chain links TRBV14 to TRBJ2-1; TRBD1 agrees at 9 bases. Source material: PBMCs. The receptor was derived from a young woman in good health and CMV-seronegative. CDR3 sequence reads: CASSQLRTGGRYNEQFF. In DNA, the CDR3 is TGTGCCAGCAGTCAATTACGTACAGGGGGCCGATACAATGAGCAGTTCTTC.